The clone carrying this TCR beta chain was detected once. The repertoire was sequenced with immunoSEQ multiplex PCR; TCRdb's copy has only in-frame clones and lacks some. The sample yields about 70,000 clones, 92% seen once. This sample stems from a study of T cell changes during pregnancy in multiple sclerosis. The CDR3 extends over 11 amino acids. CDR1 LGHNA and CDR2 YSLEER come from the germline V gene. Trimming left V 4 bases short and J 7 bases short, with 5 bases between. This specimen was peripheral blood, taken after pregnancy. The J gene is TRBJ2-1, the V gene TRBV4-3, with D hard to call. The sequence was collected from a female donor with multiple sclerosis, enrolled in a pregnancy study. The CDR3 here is CASSLRNEQFF. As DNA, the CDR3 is TGCGCCAGCAGCCTCCGGAATGAGCAGTTCTTC.